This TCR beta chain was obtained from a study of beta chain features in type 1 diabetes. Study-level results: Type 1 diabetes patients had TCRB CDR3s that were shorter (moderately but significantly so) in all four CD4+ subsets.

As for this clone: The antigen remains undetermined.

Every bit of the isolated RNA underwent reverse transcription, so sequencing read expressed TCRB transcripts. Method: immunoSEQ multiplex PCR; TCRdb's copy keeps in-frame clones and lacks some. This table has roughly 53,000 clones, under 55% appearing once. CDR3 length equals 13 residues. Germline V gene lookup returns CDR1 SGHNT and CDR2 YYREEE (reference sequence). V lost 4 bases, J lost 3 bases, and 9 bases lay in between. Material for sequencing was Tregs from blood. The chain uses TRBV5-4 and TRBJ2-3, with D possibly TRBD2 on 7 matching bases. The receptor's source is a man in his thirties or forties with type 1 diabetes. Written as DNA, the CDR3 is TGTGCCAGCAGCGGGAGGGGGACAGATACGCAGTATTTT. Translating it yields CASSGRGTDTQYF.